Listed here are 31 T cell receptor beta chains from one sample, sequenced in a study of blood T cell repertoires in COVID-19 (dated by TCRdb to the early 2020s). The library was prepared using the immunoSEQ multiplex PCR assay. This immuneACCESS table, as held by TCRdb, lists in-frame sequences with V and J called but not all clones. Of the missing ones, under half trace to an unresolved V gene in checked studies; the others have no known cause. A total of 200,000 to 250,000 clones appear in this sample, about 85% of them only once. The leading ten clones occupy more than 10% of the sample. The sample consisted of PBMCs or T cells enriched from blood (not recorded which). The receptors originated from a young man who had recovered from COVID-19.

The V and J genes are TRBV9 and TRBJ2-1; possible D gene TRBD1, 6 bases. Trimming took 6 bases from V and 6 from J, leaving 16 bases between them. This CDR3 region has 14 residues. CDR1 and CDR2 from the germline V gene are SGDLS and YYNGEE. The CDR3 loop is CASTDRRGGNEQFF. The CDR3 coding sequence is TGTGCCAGCACTGATAGAAGAGGGGGCAATGAGCAGTTCTTC.

The chain is built from TRBV7-9 and TRBJ2-7; TRBD2 aligns across 10 bases. This CDR3 spans 14 amino acids. In germline, CDR1 is SEHNR, CDR2 FQNEAQ (reference sequence). V shed 4 bases, J shed 3 bases, and the junction held 3 bases outside the gene matches. CDR3 DNA sequence: TGTGCCAGCAGCTCGACTAGCGGGTTCTACGAGCAGTACTTC. Protein: CASSSTSGFYEQYF.

The chain has TRBV19 and TRBJ2-7, with 8 bases aligning to TRBD1. This CDR3 has 15 amino acids. The V gene end was trimmed by 2 bases and the J gene end by 3 bases; junction bases not matched to a gene: 6. Germline V lookup: CDR1 LNHDA, CDR2 SQIVND (reference sequence). The CDR3: CASSIRQGSFYEQYF. The DNA for the CDR3 is TGTGCCAGTAGTATAAGACAGGGGTCCTTCTACGAGCAGTACTTC. Supplemented by reference TRBV19 and TRBJ2-7, the full variable domain reads DGGITQSPKYLFRKEGQNVTLSCEQNLNHDAMYWYRQDPGQGLRLIYYSQIVNDFQKGDIAEGYSVSREKKESFPLTVTSAQKNPTAFYLCASSIRQGSFYEQYFGPGTRLTVT.

The CDR3 nucleotides are TGCGCCAGCAGCTTGGGCCCGCTAGCGGGGTCGTCGGGGGGCTACGAGCAGTACTTC. It yields the protein CASSLGPLAGSSGGYEQYF. The J gene is TRBJ2-7, the V gene TRBV5-1; TRBD2 matches at 9 bases. CDR3 length: 19 residues. CDR1 SGHRS and CDR2 YFSETQ come from the germline V gene. V was clipped by 0 bases and J by 3 bases; unmatched bases: 16. The full variable domain, its missing parts supplied by reference TRBV5-1 and TRBJ2-7, is KAGVTQTPRYLIKTRGQQVTLSCSPISGHRSVSWYQQTPGQGLQFLFEYFSETQRNKGNFPGRFSGRQFSNSRSEMNVSTLELGDSALYLCASSLGPLAGSSGGYEQYFGPGTRLTVT.

The rearrangement joins TRBV18 to TRBJ1-1; possibly TRBD1 for D (5 bases). V was trimmed by 3 bases and J by 6 bases, leaving 14 bases between them. CDR3 length: 14 amino acids. In germline, CDR1 is KGHSH, CDR2 LQKENI. The CDR3 loop is CASSPGGGKAEAFF. As DNA, the CDR3 is TGTGCCAGCTCACCGGGGGGGGGAAAGGCTGAAGCTTTCTTT.

The V and J genes are TRBV4-2 and TRBJ1-2; tentatively, D is TRBD1 (6 bases). CDR1 and CDR2 (germline): LGHNA, YNFKEQ. The germline V and J ends were trimmed by 0 bases and 4 bases, with 12 bases remaining between them. The CDR3 is 15 amino acids. This CDR3 reads CASSQEGGDPYGYTF. The CDR3 DNA is TGTGCCAGCAGCCAAGAAGGGGGTGATCCCTATGGCTACACCTTC.

This chain connects TRBV18 to TRBJ1-1; D gene unclear. This CDR3 is built from 12 residues. V dropped 3 bases and J dropped 8 bases, with 10 bases sitting between them. CDR1 and CDR2 from the germline V gene are KGHSH and LQKENI. CDR3 loop: CASSPRVAEAFF. In DNA form, the CDR3 reads TGTGCCAGCTCACCGAGAGTCGCCGAAGCTTTCTTT. The full variable domain, its missing parts supplied by reference TRBV18 and TRBJ1-1, is NAGVMQNPRHLVRRRGQEARLRCSPMKGHSHVYWYRQLPEEGLKFMVYLQKENIIDESGMPKERFSAEFPKEGPSILRIQQVVRGDSAAYFCASSPRVAEAFFGQGTRLTVV.

J is TRBJ1-4 and V is TRBV5-4, with 7 nucleotides matching TRBD1. CDR1 and CDR2 from the germline V gene are SGHNT and YYREEE (reference sequence). The CDR3 sequence is 20 residues long. J was trimmed by 4 bases and V by 1 base; bases with no gene match: 19. CDR3 residues: CASSLFRGTATPLDNEKLFF. CDR3 coding DNA: TGTGCCAGCAGCTTGTTTCGGGGGACAGCGACGCCGTTGGATAATGAAAAACTGTTTTTT.

As to this clone: The sample contains more than one DNA sequence encoding this CDR3. The J gene is TRBJ2-7, the V gene TRBV3-1 (or the pseudogene TRBV3-2); D gene ambiguous. The CDR3 runs to 14 residues. Germline CDR1 reads LGHDT; CDR2 reads YNNKEL (reference sequence). V lost 0 bases, J lost 3 bases, and 9 bases lay in between. CDR3 protein: CASSQEGGDYEQYF. CDR3 nucleotide sequence: TGTGCCAGCAGCCAAGAAGGCGGTGACTACGAGCAGTACTTC.

The chain employs TRBV7-8 and TRBJ1-4; TRBD1 agrees at 8 bases. This CDR3 region has 14 residues. J lost 8 bases, V lost 5 bases, and 7 bases had no gene match. Germline V CDR1 and CDR2: SGHVS, FQNEAQ. This CDR3 is CASSRTGGREKLFF. Written as DNA, the CDR3 is TGTGCCAGCAGCCGAACAGGGGGGAGGGAAAAACTGTTTTTT. Looking up the rest from reference TRBV7-8 and TRBJ1-4 gives the full variable domain: GAGVSQSPRYKVAKRGQDVALRCDPISGHVSLFWYQQALGQGPEFLTYFQNEAQLDKSGLPSDRFFAERPEGSVSTLKIQRTQQEDSAVYLCASSRTGGREKLFFGSGTQLSVL.

This chain uses TRBV24-1 with TRBJ2-7, with 9 bases identical to TRBD1. The germline CDR1 and CDR2 sequences are KGHDR and SFDVKD. Losses at the gene ends were 3 bases for V and 9 bases for J; bases not matched to a gene: 8. The CDR3 consists of 14 residues. The CDR3 DNA is TGTGCCACCAGTGATCCGGGACAGGGCAATGGGCAGTACTTC. Amino acid sequence: CATSDPGQGNGQYF.

The chain combines TRBV28 with TRBJ1-1, with 8 bases lining up with TRBD1. V gave up 4 bases and J gave up 5 bases; unmatched junction bases: 9. Per the germline V gene, CDR1 is MDHEN and CDR2 is SYDVKM. The CDR3 is made up of 15 amino acids. The CDR3 here is CASSSVNRGRTEAFF. The CDR3 nucleotides are TGTGCCAGCAGTTCTGTCAACAGGGGGAGGACTGAAGCTTTCTTT.

The chain employs TRBV2 and TRBJ2-1; TRBD1 agrees at 8 bases. The CDR3 is 14 residues long. Germline V gives CDR1 SNHLY, CDR2 FYNNEI. Trimming removed 6 bases from V and 7 bases from J; junction bases left unmatched: 8. The DNA of the CDR3 is TGTGCCAGCAGAGGGCAGGGGGCAAATAATGAGCAGTTCTTC. Residues: CASRGQGANNEQFF.

The gene calls are TRBV2 and TRBJ2-1; possibly TRBD2 for D (5 bases). The ends were cut back, 8 bases at V and 5 bases at J, with 13 bases in the middle. The germline CDR1 and CDR2 sequences are SNHLY and FYNNEI. There are 13 residues in the CDR3. The CDR3 sequence: CASSAGPDNEQFF. The CDR3 DNA sequence: TGTGCCAGCTCGGCGGGCCCAGACAATGAGCAGTTCTTC.

This sequence joins TRBV10-1 and TRBJ2-5, with TRBD1 identical over 7 bases. The CDR3 is 14 amino acids. Unmatched junction bases numbered 5, after V lost 6 bases and J lost 1 base. Germline V gene sequence: CDR1 WNHNN, CDR2 SYGVQD (reference sequence). The CDR3 DNA reads TGCGCCAGCAGCACAGGGGCGGGCCAAGAGACCCAGTACTTC. As protein: CASSTGAGQETQYF.

CDR3 protein: CASSRTGPNTEAFF. CDR3 in DNA: TGTGCCAGCTCCCGGACAGGGCCGAACACTGAAGCTTTCTTT. This chain connects TRBV18 to TRBJ1-1; 8 positions match TRBD1. CDR1 and CDR2 from the germline V gene are KGHSH and LQKENI. V lost 6 bases and J lost 1; bases outside the gene matches: 4. CDR3 length: 14 amino acids.

This clone was counted once. This chain uses TRBV28 with TRBJ2-7; possible D gene TRBD2, 5 bases. Between the trimmed V and J ends, which lost 10 bases and 4 bases, there was a span of 17 bases. Germline V gene data show CDR1 as MDHEN and CDR2 as SYDVKM. The CDR3 sequence is 13 residues long. In DNA, the CDR3 is TGTGCCACAACAGAAAGAGGGCCTTACGAGCAGTACTTC. It translates to CATTERGPYEQYF.

This rearrangement joins TRBV27 to TRBJ1-4; no firm D call. V lost 5 bases to trimming and J lost 5 bases, with 15 bases between them. The CDR3 runs to 15 residues. The germline V gene has CDR1 MNHEY and CDR2 SMNVEV (reference sequence). The CDR3 bases are TGTGCCAGCAGTCGAGGTTTTGGACTGAATGAAAAACTGTTTTTT. This encodes CASSRGFGLNEKLFF.

The rearrangement joins TRBV12-3 or TRBV12-4 to TRBJ1-2; D call uncertain. V lost 7 bases to trimming and J lost 2 bases, with 8 bases between them. The CDR3 is 12 amino acids. The chain's CDR3 is CASTGGNYGYTF. The CDR3 nucleotides are TGTGCCAGCACTGGAGGGAACTATGGCTACACCTTC.

The CDR3 region has the DNA TGTGCCAGCAGTTTCTCGGTAGCGGGGGCCCAAGAGACCCAGTACTTC. Its translation: CASSFSVAGAQETQYF. The chain couples TRBV27 to TRBJ2-5, with 9 positions matching TRBD2. There are 16 residues in the CDR3. V shed 3 bases and J 1 base; nucleotides not matched to a gene: 6. Germline CDR1 reads MNHEY; CDR2 reads SMNVEV (reference sequence).

The CDR3 loop reads CATKPTGGYTDTQYF. The CDR3 bases are TGTGCCACCAAGCCCACAGGGGGCTACACAGATACGCAGTATTTT. The chain uses TRBV24-1 and TRBJ2-3; 9 bases are a match to TRBD1. Germline V gene lookup returns CDR1 KGHDR and CDR2 SFDVKD. CDR3 length: 15 residues. Trimming cost V 8 bases and J 2 bases; bases outside gene matches: 7.

The V and J genes are TRBV18 and TRBJ2-1; D remains unclear. Germline V CDR1 and CDR2: KGHSH, LQKENI. V lost 3 bases to trimming and J lost 4 bases, with 7 bases between them. This CDR3 is 13 amino acids long. The CDR3 region has the DNA TGTGCCAGCTCACCTGAACAGTACAATGAGCAGTTCTTC. Protein: CASSPEQYNEQFF.

The genes are TRBV28 and TRBJ2-3; D possibly corresponds to TRBD2 (6 bases). Between the trimmed V and J ends, which lost 6 bases and 6 bases, there was a span of 16 bases. Germline V lookup: CDR1 MDHEN, CDR2 SYDVKM. The CDR3 contains 14 residues. This CDR3 is CASSRGRRGDTQYF. The CDR3 DNA sequence: TGTGCCAGCAGCCGAGGACGGAGGGGCGATACGCAGTATTTT.

V usage is TRBV5-1 and J usage is TRBJ2-7; 7 nucleotides line up with TRBD2. CDR1 and CDR2 (germline): SGHRS, YFSETQ. With V trimmed by 4 bases and J by 6 bases, 13 bases remained unmatched. The CDR3 covers 15 residues. In nucleotides, the CDR3 is TGCGCCAGCAGCCCTCTCGCGGGAGCGTCAACCGAGCAGTACTTC. Amino acid sequence: CASSPLAGASTEQYF.

The count of this clone is one. The chain employs TRBV5-4 and TRBJ2-7; D remains unclear. The CDR3 runs to 12 residues. The V gene's germline CDR1 is SGHNT and CDR2 YYREEE (reference sequence). Trimming cost V 2 bases and J 3 bases, with 6 bases left between them. The CDR3 loop reads CASSFGLYEQYF. CDR3 coding DNA: TGTGCCAGCAGCTTCGGTCTCTACGAGCAGTACTTC.

This clone was seen a single time. The chain joins TRBV7-8 to TRBJ2-7, with 7 nucleotides matching TRBD2. This CDR3 is 15 amino acids long. Germline-derived CDR1 and CDR2 are SGHVS and FQNEAQ. V was clipped by 5 bases and J by 4 bases; unmatched bases: 11. CDR3 in DNA: TGTGCCAGCAGCCTCAGAACAGTGGGGGGGTACGAGCAGTACTTC. Translated, it gives CASSLRTVGGYEQYF.

The chain employs TRBV11-2 and TRBJ2-7, with D possibly being TRBD1 (6 bases). CDR3 length: 13 residues. Germline V gene sequence: CDR1 SGHAT, CDR2 FQNNGV. Trimming took off 3 bases at V and 3 bases at J, with 9 bases between the two ends. Here the CDR3 DNA reads TGTGCCAGCAGCTTGGACAGTTACTACGAGCAGTACTTC. This codes for CASSLDSYYEQYF.

The genes are TRBV27 and TRBJ2-7; the D is unclear. Trimming removed 2 bases from V and 11 bases from J, with 13 bases in between. The CDR3 is 12 amino acids. Looked up from germline, CDR1 is MNHEY and CDR2 is SMNVEV (reference sequence). The CDR3 sequence is CASSLARGTEYF. CDR3 nucleotides: TGTGCCAGCAGTTTAGCCCGAGGCACGGAGTACTTC.

The rearrangement joins TRBV7-2 to TRBJ1-1; D uncertain. The CDR3 runs 14 residues. The germline gives CDR1 SGHTA, CDR2 FQGNSA. With 1 base removed from V and 2 bases from J, the gap between germline ends came to 8 bases. This CDR3 reads CASSLGVGNTEAFF. In nucleotides, the CDR3 is TGTGCCAGCAGCTTAGGAGTGGGCAACACTGAAGCTTTCTTT.

The chain links TRBV7-3 to TRBJ1-1; 8 nucleotides agree with TRBD1. After removal of 5 bases from V and 3 bases from J, the junction contained 2 bases not matched to a gene. CDR3 length: 13 residues. Looked up from germline, CDR1 is SGHTA and CDR2 is FQGTGA. The CDR3 DNA is TGTGCCAGCAGCAAACAGGGGGACACTGAAGCTTTCTTT. Its protein is CASSKQGDTEAFF. Full variable domain (outside the CDR3, taken from reference TRBV7-3 and TRBJ1-1): GAGVSQTPSNKVTEKGKYVELRCDPISGHTALYWYRQSLGQGPEFLIYFQGTGAADDSGLPNDRFFAVRPEGSVSTLKIQRTERGDSAVYLCASSKQGDTEAFFGQGTRLTVV.

J is TRBJ2-2 and V is TRBV7-8; no definite D call. This CDR3 contains 14 residues. In germline, CDR1 is SGHVS, CDR2 FQNEAQ. V was trimmed by 3 bases and J by 3 bases, leaving 8 bases between them. In DNA, the CDR3 is TGTGCCAGCAGCTTGAGTCGCGACACCGGGGAGCTGTTTTTT. This translates into CASSLSRDTGELFF.